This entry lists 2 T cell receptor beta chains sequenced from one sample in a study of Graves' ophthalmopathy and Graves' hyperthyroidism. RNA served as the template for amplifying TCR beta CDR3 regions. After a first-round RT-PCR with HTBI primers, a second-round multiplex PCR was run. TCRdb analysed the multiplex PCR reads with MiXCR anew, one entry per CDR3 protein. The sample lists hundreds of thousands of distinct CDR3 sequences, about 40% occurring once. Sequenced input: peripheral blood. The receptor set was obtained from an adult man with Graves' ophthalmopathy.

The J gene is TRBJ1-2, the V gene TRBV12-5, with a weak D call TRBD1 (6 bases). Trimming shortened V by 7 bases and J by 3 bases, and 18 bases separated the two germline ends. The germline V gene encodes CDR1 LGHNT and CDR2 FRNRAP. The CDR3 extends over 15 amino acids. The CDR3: CASAPPNRDHYGYTF. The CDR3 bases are TGTGCTAGTGCCCCCCCGAACAGGGATCACTATGGCTACACCTTC.

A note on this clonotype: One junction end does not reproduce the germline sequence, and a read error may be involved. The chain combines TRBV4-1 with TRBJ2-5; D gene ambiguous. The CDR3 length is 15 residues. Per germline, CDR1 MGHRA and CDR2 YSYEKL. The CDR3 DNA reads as TGCGCCAGCAGCCAAGACGAAACTATCCAAGAGGCCCAGTACTTC. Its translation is CASSQDETIQEAQYF.